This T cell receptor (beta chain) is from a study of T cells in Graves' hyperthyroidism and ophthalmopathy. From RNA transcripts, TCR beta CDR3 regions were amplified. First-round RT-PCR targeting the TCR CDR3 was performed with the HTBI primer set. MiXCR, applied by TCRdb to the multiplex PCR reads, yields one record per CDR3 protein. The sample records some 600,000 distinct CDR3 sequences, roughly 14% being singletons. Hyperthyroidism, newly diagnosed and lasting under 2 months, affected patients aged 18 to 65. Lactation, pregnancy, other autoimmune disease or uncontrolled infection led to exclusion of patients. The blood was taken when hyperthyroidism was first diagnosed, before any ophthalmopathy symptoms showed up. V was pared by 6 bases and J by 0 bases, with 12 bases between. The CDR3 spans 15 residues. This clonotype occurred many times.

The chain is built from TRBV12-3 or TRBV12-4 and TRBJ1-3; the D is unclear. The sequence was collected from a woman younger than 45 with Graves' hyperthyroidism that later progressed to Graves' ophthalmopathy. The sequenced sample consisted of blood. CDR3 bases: TGTGCCAGCAGATCTGACGGATTCTCTGGAAACACCATATATTTT. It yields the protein CASRSDGFSGNTIYF.